One sample yielded the 27 T cell receptor beta chains listed below, sequenced in a study of cytomegalovirus exposure and HLA in healthy donors. This PCR relied on a set of 60 Vbeta primers and 13 Jbeta primers. TCRdb's table, derived via immunoSEQ multiplex PCR, lists solely in-frame clones and lacks some. In the table there are some 100,000 clones, about 80% of which are singletons. Sequenced: PBMCs. These receptor sequences come from a male donor in good health and CMV-seropositive.

In DNA, the CDR3 is TGTGCCAGCAGCCGGGGGAGCTATGGCTACACCTTC. It is translated as CASSRGSYGYTF. This chain joins TRBV13 and TRBJ1-2; TRBD1 might be the D (5 bases). The length of the CDR3 is 12 residues. Germline CDR1 and CDR2: PRHDT and FYEKMQ (reference sequence). Trimming left V 5 bases short and J 4 bases short, with 8 bases between.

The V and J genes are TRBV5-8 and TRBJ1-2, with TRBD1 matching 8 bases. V shed 5 bases and J 2 bases; nucleotides not matched to a gene: 5. CDR1 and CDR2 from the germline V gene are SGHTS and YDEGEE. The CDR3 loop spans 14 amino acids. CDR3 DNA: TGTGCCAGCAGACCCCGGACAGGGAACTATGGCTACACCTTC. This translates into CASRPRTGNYGYTF.

The chain couples TRBV27 to TRBJ2-7, with 10 bases identical to TRBD1. From germline, CDR1 is MNHEY and CDR2 SMNVEV (reference sequence). V trimming: 1 base; J trimming: 1 base; junction bases outside the gene matches: 4. This CDR3 is built from 16 residues. The CDR3 spells CASSLLTGGLSYEQYF. CDR3 in DNA: TGTGCCAGCAGTTTATTGACAGGGGGCCTTTCCTACGAGCAGTACTTC.

This clone was observed a few times. The gene calls are TRBV13 and TRBJ2-2, with TRBD1 matching 9 bases. The V segment lost 5 bases and the J segment 3 bases; nucleotides outside the gene matches: 7. Germline V gene data show CDR1 as PRHDT and CDR2 as FYEKMQ (reference sequence). CDR3 length equals 16 residues. Here the CDR3 reads CASSVQGARDTGELFF. The CDR3 nucleotides are TGTGCCAGCAGCGTACAGGGGGCGCGGGACACCGGGGAGCTGTTTTTT.

The chain couples TRBV5-1 to TRBJ2-2; 13 bases fit TRBD2. The germline V gene has CDR1 SGHRS and CDR2 YFSETQ. This CDR3 comprises 16 residues. V shed 6 bases, J shed 2 bases, and the junction held 4 bases outside the gene matches. The CDR3 here is CASIGLAGDNTGELFF. The CDR3 DNA follows: TGCGCCAGCATCGGACTAGCGGGGGATAACACCGGGGAGCTGTTTTTT.

The CDR3 DNA reads as TGTGCCAGCAGTGAAGCGCGCACGGGGAATCAGCCCCAGCATTTT. This gives the protein CASSEARTGNQPQHF. This chain joins TRBV2 and TRBJ1-5; D remains unclear. Germline assignment: CDR1 SNHLY and CDR2 FYNNEI. V gave up 0 bases and J gave up 4 bases, with 10 bases separating them. There are 15 residues in the CDR3. The complete variable domain, with remaining parts taken from reference TRBV2 and TRBJ1-5, reads EPEVTQTPSHQVTQMGQEVILRCVPISNHLYFYWYRQILGQKVEFLVSFYNNEISEKSEIFDDQFSVERPDGSNFTLKIRSTKLEDSAMYFCASSEARTGNQPQHFGDGTRLSIL.

The genes are TRBV5-1 and TRBJ1-2, with 8 bases that match TRBD1. V lost 4 bases and J lost 4; bases outside the gene matches: 6. The germline gives CDR1 SGHRS, CDR2 YFSETQ. This CDR3 has 14 amino acids. CDR3 loop: CASSPGGGFYGYTF. CDR3 coding DNA: TGCGCCAGCAGCCCAGGGGGCGGCTTCTATGGCTACACCTTC.

The V and J genes are TRBV4-1 and TRBJ1-1, with D unresolved. Germline CDR1 reads MGHRA; CDR2 reads YSYEKL. V lost 0 bases, J lost 1 base, and 12 bases lay in between. The CDR3 is 16 residues long. CDR3: CASSQEPRHKNTEAFF. CDR3 nucleotides: TGCGCCAGCAGCCAAGAACCGCGGCATAAGAACACTGAAGCTTTCTTT.

The rearrangement joins TRBV7-2 to TRBJ2-7, with 7 bases aligning to TRBD1. V gave up 8 bases and J gave up 0 bases; unmatched junction bases: 4. Germline V gene lookup returns CDR1 SGHTA and CDR2 FQGNSA. The CDR3 is 13 amino acids. CDR3 residues: CASRDSSSYEQYF. The CDR3 nucleotides read TGTGCCAGCCGGGACAGTTCCTCCTACGAGCAGTACTTC.

This clone occurred once. The chain links TRBV6-5 to TRBJ1-1; perhaps TRBD1 as D (6 bases). Germline loops: CDR1 MNHEY, CDR2 SVGAGI. Trimming took off 5 bases at V and 7 bases at J, with 8 bases between the two ends. The CDR3 runs to 11 residues. CDR3 amino acids: CASSARGEAFF. CDR3 nucleotides: TGTGCCAGCAGTGCCAGGGGTGAAGCTTTCTTT.

The chain links TRBV6-5 to TRBJ1-1; D is uncertain. The CDR3 has 14 amino acids. Deletions cut 2 bases from V and 8 bases from J, with 15 bases between. Germline V CDR1 and CDR2: MNHEY, SVGAGI. The CDR3 nucleotides are TGTGCCAGCAGTTACGGAGGGCCTATCGAGGAAGCTTTCTTT. It specifies CASSYGGPIEEAFF.

J is TRBJ2-4 and V is TRBV5-1; TRBD2 matches at 9 bases. From germline, CDR1 is SGHRS and CDR2 YFSETQ. J gave up 0 bases and V 1 base, and 8 bases lay outside the gene matches. The CDR3 loop spans 18 amino acids. Here the CDR3 DNA reads TGCGCCAGCAGCTTGAGTAGCGGGGGCCTACGAGCCAAAAACATTCAGTACTTC. As protein: CASSLSSGGLRAKNIQYF. Combining the CDR3 with reference TRBV5-1 and TRBJ2-4 gives the whole variable domain KAGVTQTPRYLIKTRGQQVTLSCSPISGHRSVSWYQQTPGQGLQFLFEYFSETQRNKGNFPGRFSGRQFSNSRSEMNVSTLELGDSALYLCASSLSSGGLRAKNIQYFGAGTRLSVL.

The chain recombines TRBV7-2 with TRBJ2-7, with 8 bases lining up with TRBD1. V gave up 5 bases and J gave up 2 bases; unmatched junction bases: 8. Germline CDR1 reads SGHTA; CDR2 reads FQGNSA. The CDR3 loop spans 15 amino acids. The CDR3 DNA follows: TGTGCCAGCAGCCTCTCGGACAGGGACGCCTACGAGCAGTACTTC. Protein product: CASSLSDRDAYEQYF.

CDR3 sequence (DNA): TGCGCCAGCAGCTTACGAACCTCGACAGTTGAAGCTTTCTTT. This encodes CASSLRTSTVEAFF. J is TRBJ1-1 and V is TRBV5-1; tentatively, D is TRBD1 (5 bases). Germline V gene data show CDR1 as SGHRS and CDR2 as YFSETQ. The CDR3 contains 14 residues. V was pared by 2 bases and J by 7 bases, with 15 bases between.

The chain employs TRBV18 and TRBJ1-2; TRBD1 matches 8 bases. This CDR3 spans 15 amino acids. Trimming cost V 0 bases and J 8 bases; bases outside gene matches: 8. Per germline, CDR1 KGHSH and CDR2 LQKENI. The CDR3 nucleotides are TGTGCCAGCTCACCACCGCAGACAGGGGCCACAGGCTACACCTTC. The encoded protein is CASSPPQTGATGYTF.

This clone was picked up a small number of times. This chain connects TRBV12-1 to TRBJ1-1; the table's D gene call, TRBD1, was not cross checked with the DNA. TRBV12-1 is deemed a pseudogene. The CDR3 is made up of 17 amino acids. The DNA for the CDR3 is TGTGCCAGCAGCTCCCGTCCCGGGACAGGGCCGGGCACTGAAGCTTTCTTT. Protein sequence: CASSSRPGTGPGTEAFF.

The V gene is TRBV7-6, the J gene TRBJ2-3, with 7 bases lining up with TRBD2. CDR3 size: 16 residues. Germline loops: CDR1 SGHVS, CDR2 FNYEAQ. Losses at the gene ends were 1 base for V and 2 bases for J; bases not matched to a gene: 6. This chain's CDR3 is CASSLETSRYTDTQYF. The CDR3 DNA reads TGTGCCAGCAGCTTAGAGACTAGCAGATACACAGATACGCAGTATTTT.

The chain has TRBV18 and TRBJ1-2, with 7 bases lining up with TRBD1. This CDR3 is built from 14 residues. The V gene end was trimmed by 4 bases and the J gene end by 4 bases; junction bases not matched to a gene: 6. Per germline, CDR1 KGHSH and CDR2 LQKENI. CDR3 sequence: CASSQDRTAYGYTF. CDR3 nucleotide sequence: TGTGCCAGCTCACAGGACAGGACTGCCTATGGCTACACCTTC.

The chain is built from TRBV5-1 and TRBJ1-1, with D uncertain. The CDR3 is 13 amino acids. Germline values: CDR1 SGHRS, CDR2 YFSETQ. V was trimmed by 2 bases and J by 1 base, leaving 6 bases between them. DNA of the CDR3: TGCGCCAGCAGCTTCAACGGGAACACTGAAGCTTTCTTT. Residues: CASSFNGNTEAFF.

The rearrangement links TRBV27 to TRBJ1-5, with TRBD1 matching over 8 bases. Trimming at V came to 6 bases and at J to 2 bases, leaving 9 bases not matched to a gene. Germline V CDR1 and CDR2: MNHEY, SMNVEV (reference sequence). The CDR3 totals 16 residues. The CDR3 sequence is CASSPKTGVGNQPQHF. DNA for the CDR3: TGTGCCAGCAGCCCAAAGACAGGGGTTGGCAATCAGCCCCAGCATTTT.

The V and J genes are TRBV29-1 and TRBJ2-2; 8 nucleotides match TRBD1. The germline gives CDR1 SQVTM, CDR2 ANQGSEA. Trimming took 7 bases from V and 2 from J; bases not matched to a gene: 6. This CDR3 region has 14 residues. The CDR3 is CSADGTGNTGELFF. The DNA for the CDR3 is TGCAGCGCCGATGGGACAGGCAACACCGGGGAGCTGTTTTTT.

The chain is built from TRBV9 and TRBJ2-5; D perhaps matches TRBD2 (5 bases). CDR3 size: 13 residues. Per germline, CDR1 SGDLS and CDR2 YYNGEE. V was trimmed by 3 bases and J by 2 bases, leaving 8 bases between them. In DNA form, the CDR3 reads TGTGCCAGCAGCGGAGCGGATCAAGAGACCCAGTACTTC. Amino acid sequence: CASSGADQETQYF.

The chain combines TRBV7-2 with TRBJ1-1, with D possibly TRBD1 on 5 matching bases. The V end was cut by 5 bases, the J end by 1 base, with 14 bases between. The CDR3 contains 15 residues. The V gene's germline CDR1 is SGHTA and CDR2 FQGNSA. CDR3 amino acids: CASSTRGGGNTEAFF. In DNA form, the CDR3 reads TGTGCCAGCAGCACTCGGGGGGGAGGGAACACTGAAGCTTTCTTT. Full variable domain (remainder filled in from reference TRBV7-2 and TRBJ1-1): GAGVSQSPSNKVTEKGKDVELRCDPISGHTALYWYRQSLGQGLEFLIYFQGNSAPDKSGLPSDRFSAERTGGSVSTLTIQRTQQEDSAVYLCASSTRGGGNTEAFFGQGTRLTVV.

This rearrangement joins TRBV27 to TRBJ2-7, with D maybe TRBD1 (6 bases). Trimming cost V 4 bases and J 6 bases, with 13 bases left between them. The CDR3 is made up of 13 amino acids. Germline CDR1 MNHEY, CDR2 SMNVEV (reference sequence). Here the CDR3 reads CASSSHDRIEQYF. For the CDR3, the DNA is TGTGCCAGCAGTTCCCACGACAGGATCGAGCAGTACTTC.

The rearrangement uses TRBV13 and TRBJ2-7; 9 bases fit TRBD1. V trimming: 2 bases; J trimming: 3 bases; junction bases outside the gene matches: 2. The CDR3 runs to 14 residues. CDR1 is PRHDT and CDR2 is FYEKMQ in the germline V gene (reference sequence). CDR3 region: CASSLNRGHYEQYF. DNA for the CDR3: TGTGCCAGCAGCTTAAACAGGGGGCACTACGAGCAGTACTTC.

The V call is TRBV5-1, the J call TRBJ1-2; 12 bases agree with TRBD1. Germline CDR1 is SGHRS and CDR2 is YFSETQ. V lost 0 bases and J lost 2; bases outside the gene matches: 8. The CDR3 totals 18 residues. The CDR3 bases are TGCGCCAGCAGCTTGGAGCTGGGACAGGGGGCGAGGAACTATGGCTACACCTTC. Translation gives CASSLELGQGARNYGYTF.

The rearrangement joins TRBV5-1 to TRBJ2-3, with TRBD2 matching 7 bases. Germline CDR1 and CDR2: SGHRS and YFSETQ. V lost 1 base, J lost 5 bases, and 4 bases stayed unmatched. The CDR3 covers 14 residues. The CDR3 DNA reads TGCGCCAGCAGCTTGTGGGCGGGGGAAGATACGCAGTATTTT. Translating it yields CASSLWAGEDTQYF.